The text below deals with one T cell receptor (beta chain). Its antigen is not identified. The tumor samples were collected prior to definitive surgery or chemotherapy. TCRdb's table, derived via immunoSEQ multiplex PCR, lists solely in-frame clones and lacks some. The sample lists 890 or so clones, about 70% occurring once. These data belong to a study of high-grade serous ovarian cancer treatment subgroups. Whole-study findings and limits: Tumors within one patient showed repertoire similarity of roughly 0.11 to 0.79.

Germline V gene sequence: CDR1 LNHDA, CDR2 SQIVND (reference sequence). V was shortened by 7 bases and J by 3 bases, with 12 bases between the two germline ends. The CDR3 is made up of 13 amino acids. The clonotype originates from a human donor with high-grade serous ovarian cancer. The genes are TRBV19 and TRBJ1-1, with D unresolved. Sequenced material: tumor tissue. The CDR3, as DNA: TGTGCCAGTATCCCGGAAGGGTACACTGAAGCTTTCTTT. Translated: CASIPEGYTEAFF. Based on the CDR3 plus reference TRBV19 and TRBJ1-1, the full variable domain is DGGITQSPKYLFRKEGQNVTLSCEQNLNHDAMYWYRQDPGQGLRLIYYSQIVNDFQKGDIAEGYSVSREKKESFPLTVTSAQKNPTAFYLCASIPEGYTEAFFGQGTRLTVV.